A selection of T cell receptor beta chains follows, all from one sample in a study of OX40 agonist ivuxolimab in advanced cancers. Libraries were prepared by immunoSEQ multiplex PCR; TCRdb keeps only in-frame clonotypes and omits some of them. This table holds some 50,000 clones, roughly 82% found once. The input for sequencing was CD4+ or CD8+ T cells sorted from blood, taken in a trial of the OX40 agonist ivuxolimab. These receptors were taken from an adult with an advanced solid tumor such as melanoma, head and neck, liver or kidney cancer. CDR3s include the opening cysteine and the closing phenylalanine or tryptophan. Each record gives: V gene, D gene, clone size, J gene, CDR3 DNA, CDR3 protein. D genes are given only for firm matches. For some rows the clone size is stated as once, few or many, or as a class when expanded; others skip it.

V: TRBV30
D: TRBD1
size: NA
J: TRBJ1-1
DNA: TGTGCCTGGAGTACCCGACAGGGGACGGAAGCTTTCTTT
CDR3: CAWSTRQGTEAFF

V: TRBV7-2
D: NA
size: NA
J: TRBJ2-2
DNA: TGTGCCAGCAGCCAATACGGGGGGCGGAACACCGGGGAGCTGTTTTTT
CDR3: CASSQYGGRNTGELFF

V: TRBV29-1
D: NA
size: few
J: TRBJ2-7
DNA: TGCAGCGCCTGGACTGGACTGTCCTCCTACGAGCAGTACTTC
CDR3: CSAWTGLSSYEQYF

V: TRBV18
D: TRBD1
size: once
J: TRBJ1-1
DNA: TGTGCCAGCTCACCAACCACAGGGGGCGGGACTGAAGCTTTCTTT
CDR3: CASSPTTGGGTEAFF

V: TRBV7-1
D: NA
size: NA
J: TRBJ1-1
DNA: TGTGCCAGCAGCTTAGCCCCTAACACTGAAGCTTTCTTT
CDR3: CASSLAPNTEAFF

V: TRBV7-9
D: NA
size: NA
J: TRBJ1-3
DNA: TGTGCCAGCAGCTCAAGGGTAGCAATCTCTGGAAACACCATATATTTT
CDR3: CASSSRVAISGNTIYF

V: TRBV9
D: NA
size: NA
J: TRBJ2-5
DNA: TGTGCCAGCAGCGTAGGGGGCTGGCAAGAGACCCAGTACTTC
CDR3: CASSVGGWQETQYF

V: TRBV9
D: NA
size: few
J: TRBJ2-5
DNA: TGTGCCAGCAGCGTAGCCAGCGGGCCTAAAGAGACCCAGTACTTC
CDR3: CASSVASGPKETQYF

V: TRBV5-5
D: TRBD2
size: NA
J: TRBJ2-7
DNA: TGTGCCAGCAGCTTTAGCGGGGGGGCATCGTCCTACGAGCAGTACTTC
CDR3: CASSFSGGASSYEQYF

V: TRBV6-5
D: NA
size: NA
J: TRBJ2-4
DNA: TGTGCCAGCTCAGGGGCGGGGGCAGCCAAAAACATTCAGTACTTC
CDR3: CASSGAGAAKNIQYF

V: TRBV5-1
D: TRBD1
size: NA
J: TRBJ1-2
DNA: TGCGCCAGCAGCCTAGGACAGGGGAGTCACTACACCTTC
CDR3: CASSLGQGSHYTF

V: TRBV7-3
D: NA
size: few
J: TRBJ2-7
DNA: TGTGCCAGCAGCCTATCAGCCCGCAGCGAGCAGTACTTC
CDR3: CASSLSARSEQYF

V: TRBV5-1
D: TRBD1
size: few
J: TRBJ1-6
DNA: TGCGCCAGCAGCTTGAGCACAGGGGGCGAGGGTTCACCCCTCCACTTT
CDR3: CASSLSTGGEGSPLHF

V: TRBV7-9
D: NA
size: once
J: TRBJ2-3
DNA: TGTGCCAGCAGCTTTACAGTCACAGATACGCAGTATTTT
CDR3: CASSFTVTDTQYF

V: TRBV6-1
D: TRBD1
size: NA
J: TRBJ2-7
DNA: TGTGCCAGCAGCGGACAGGGGGCGTTCGAGCAGTACTTC
CDR3: CASSGQGAFEQYF

V: TRBV5-1
D: NA
size: NA
J: TRBJ2-1
DNA: TGCGCCAGCAGCTTGGAGGGCAATGAGCAGTTCTTC
CDR3: CASSLEGNEQFF

V: TRBV28
D: TRBD1
size: NA
J: TRBJ1-2
DNA: TGTGCCAGCAGTTTGAGGGGACAGGGGCACTATGGCTACACCTTC
CDR3: CASSLRGQGHYGYTF

V: TRBV5-6
D: NA
size: NA
J: TRBJ1-2
DNA: TGTGCCAGCAGCTTTGGGGGCCCGGACGGCTACACCTTC
CDR3: CASSFGGPDGYTF

V: TRBV2
D: NA
size: NA
J: TRBJ2-2
DNA: TGTGCCAGCAGTGCAGGCAGGGCAAACACCGGGGAGCTGTTTTTT
CDR3: CASSAGRANTGELFF

V: TRBV11-2
D: NA
size: NA
J: TRBJ2-1
DNA: TGTGCCAGCAGCTTACGTTCTACTAGCCATGGGGGTGAGCAGTTCTTC
CDR3: CASSLRSTSHGGEQFF

V: TRBV7-9
D: NA
size: NA
J: TRBJ2-5
DNA: TGTGCCAGCGGGACGGTCACCCCCGGGGCAGAGACCCAGTACTTC
CDR3: CASGTVTPGAETQYF

V: TRBV6-6
D: TRBD1
size: NA
J: TRBJ1-2
DNA: TGTGCCAGCAGTTACAGGGACAGATTCCATCGGGGCTACACCTTC
CDR3: CASSYRDRFHRGYTF

V: TRBV4-1
D: NA
size: NA
J: TRBJ2-3
DNA: TGCGCCAGCAGCCAAGAACGCAGAACAGATACGCAGTATTTT
CDR3: CASSQERRTDTQYF

V: TRBV6-1
D: TRBD2
size: once
J: TRBJ2-3
DNA: TGTGCCAGCAGTGAAGGACTAGCGGGAGGAGATACGCAGTATTTT
CDR3: CASSEGLAGGDTQYF

V: TRBV7-9
D: NA
size: NA
J: TRBJ1-1
DNA: TGTGCCAGCAGCTTGGGGGGAGGCACTGAAGCTTTCTTT
CDR3: CASSLGGGTEAFF

V: TRBV19
D: NA
size: NA
J: TRBJ2-3
DNA: TGTGCCAGTAGTATCGCTAGGTCGGGAGATACGCAGTATTTT
CDR3: CASSIARSGDTQYF

V: TRBV11-2
D: NA
size: once
J: TRBJ2-1
DNA: TGTGCCAGCAGCCCCGACGGTACCAATGAGCAGTTCTTC
CDR3: CASSPDGTNEQFF

V: TRBV5-6
D: NA
size: NA
J: TRBJ2-7
DNA: TGTGCCAGCAGCCCTGACAGGCGAACCTACGAGCAGTACTTC
CDR3: CASSPDRRTYEQYF

V: TRBV6-1
D: TRBD1
size: few
J: TRBJ1-2
DNA: TGTGCCAGCAGAACAACAGGGGAGGCTGGCTACACCTTC
CDR3: CASRTTGEAGYTF

V: TRBV9
D: TRBD2
size: NA
J: TRBJ2-1
DNA: TGTGCCAGCAGTCCTAGCGGGGGTTATGAGCAGTTCTTC
CDR3: CASSPSGGYEQFF

V: TRBV2
D: TRBD2
size: NA
J: TRBJ2-7
DNA: TGTGCCAGCAGTCAGGAATTGGGACTAGCCTACGAGCAGTACTTC
CDR3: CASSQELGLAYEQYF

V: TRBV6-1
D: TRBD2
size: NA
J: TRBJ2-7
DNA: TGTGCCAGCAGTGATTCCCTAGCGGGAGTGGGGAACGAGCAGTACTTC
CDR3: CASSDSLAGVGNEQYF

V: TRBV7-6
D: TRBD2
size: NA
J: TRBJ2-3
DNA: TGTGCCAGCAGCTTAAGAGCGGGGAGGGATACGCAGTATTTT
CDR3: CASSLRAGRDTQYF

V: TRBV5-6
D: NA
size: NA
J: TRBJ2-4
DNA: TGTGCCAGCAGCTTAGGTCCAGAGACAAAAAACATTCAGTACTTC
CDR3: CASSLGPETKNIQYF

V: TRBV11-2
D: NA
size: NA
J: TRBJ1-4
DNA: TGTGCCAGCAGCCGCGGACCGAATGAAAAACTGTTTTTT
CDR3: CASSRGPNEKLFF

V: TRBV28
D: NA
size: NA
J: TRBJ2-6
DNA: TGTGCCAGCAGTTTCTTAGTTGGGGCCAACGTCCTGACTTTC
CDR3: CASSFLVGANVLTF

V: TRBV7-9
D: NA
size: once
J: TRBJ2-5
DNA: TGTGCCAGCAGCACGACAGAGCCAACCCAGTACTTC
CDR3: CASSTTEPTQYF

V: TRBV5-4
D: TRBD1
size: NA
J: TRBJ1-2
DNA: TGTGCCAGCAGCTTAAACAGGGGGAGAGGTGGCTACACCTTC
CDR3: CASSLNRGRGGYTF

V: TRBV19
D: NA
size: NA
J: TRBJ1-1
DNA: TGTGCCAGTAGTAGCACCCGCGGGGTGTGGGTCACTGAAGCTTTCTTT
CDR3: CASSSTRGVWVTEAFF